Each of the 5 T cell receptor beta chains below was sequenced from the same sample in a study of blood T cells in healthy people across ages. Primers used in a second PCR of roughly 6 to 12 cycles were a sample-barcoded 5' primer and a J-beta primer mix. TCRdb called the 5' RACE reads again in MiXCR, with one record for every CDR3 protein. The repertoire holds over a million distinct CDR3 sequences, with 35% to 50% as singletons. The material sequenced was blood. The receptors derive from a woman aged 55 to 70 in good health.

V is TRBV30 and J is TRBJ2-3; D may match TRBD1 or TRBD2 (5 bases each). V lost 3 bases to trimming and J lost 6 bases, with 16 bases between them. The V gene's germline CDR1 is GTSNPN and CDR2 SVGIG (reference sequence). The CDR3 loop spans 14 amino acids. The CDR3 DNA reads TGTGCCTGGAGGGCCGGGACCCCGGTGGATACGCAGTATTTT. Translated, it gives CAWRAGTPVDTQYF. The variable domain in full, with the rest retrieved from reference TRBV30 and TRBJ2-3, is SQTIHQWPATLVQPVGSPLSLECTVEGTSNPNLYWYRQAAGRGLQLLFYSVGIGQISSEVPQNLSASRPQDRQFILSSKKLLLSDSGFYLCAWRAGTPVDTQYFGPGTRLTVL.

The table lists this clonotype with a few counts. This chain connects TRBV20-1 to TRBJ2-7; TRBD1 matches at 9 bases. This CDR3 contains 16 residues. Looked up from germline, CDR1 is DFQATT and CDR2 is SNEGSKA (reference sequence). V lost 3 bases and J lost 1; bases outside the gene matches: 10. CDR3 bases: TGCAGTGCTAGGGACCCGACAGGGGGGAGATCCTACGAGCAGTACTTC. This translates into CSARDPTGGRSYEQYF.

J is TRBJ1-2 and V is TRBV20-1, with a tentative D call TRBD1 (5 bases). The germline V and J ends were trimmed by 6 bases and 2 bases, with 10 bases remaining between them. The CDR3 has 12 residues. Germline assignment: CDR1 DFQATT and CDR2 SNEGSKA (reference sequence). CDR3 bases: TGCAGTGCGGGAGGGACCAACTATGGCTACACCTTC. The encoded protein is CSAGGTNYGYTF.

The chain couples TRBV4-1 to TRBJ2-3; 7 positions match TRBD2. CDR3 size: 14 residues. Per the germline V gene, CDR1 is MGHRA and CDR2 is YSYEKL. Trimming removed 8 bases from V and 4 bases from J; junction bases left unmatched: 9. For the CDR3, the DNA is TGCGCCAGCGGTGACGGGGGGTTTTCAGATACGCAGTATTTT. Protein sequence: CASGDGGFSDTQYF.

The chain couples TRBV20-1 to TRBJ2-3; 11 bases agree with TRBD2. The CDR3 length is 16 residues. V shed 6 bases, J shed 5 bases, and the junction held 13 bases outside the gene matches. CDR1 and CDR2 (germline): DFQATT, SNEGSKA (reference sequence). This CDR3 is CSATTGTSGLGDTQYF. The CDR3 DNA follows: TGCAGTGCAACTACCGGGACTAGCGGCCTCGGAGATACGCAGTATTTT.